By proportion, the clone carrying this T cell receptor beta chain is medium-sized (0.01 to 0.1%). Its target is not known. BIOMED2 TRB-A/B primer pools were used in multiplex TRB PCR. TCRdb itself ran the multiplex PCR reads through MiXCR, one entry per CDR3 protein. The sample lists about 27,000 distinct CDR3 sequences, around a third seen once, with around 1.6% in the top ten. The data belong to a study of T and B cells in COVID-19 patients. About the study: At median age about 37 years, recovered patients were younger than active-infection patients at less than 70. Comorbidities linked to unfavorable COVID-19 outcome were present in about 90% of the roughly 20 active-infection patients. Study-level findings and limits: Patients with COVID-19 reportedly showed strongly skewed T cell receptor beta variable and joining gene usage. Clonality of TRB repertoires was high in active COVID-19; recovery brought above-healthy diversity and richness.

The germline V gene encodes CDR1 SQVTM and CDR2 ANQGSEA. The V gene end was trimmed by 1 base and the J gene end by 9 bases; junction bases not matched to a gene: 2. The CDR3 loop spans 13 amino acids. TRB was amplified from about 250-500 ng of blood genomic DNA. The gene calls are TRBV29-1 and TRBJ2-1, with TRBD1 identical over 11 bases. The clonotype comes from a human donor who had recovered from COVID-19. Sequencing used blood. CDR3 in amino acids: CSVEGTGGGEQFF. The CDR3, as DNA: TGCAGCGTTGAAGGGACAGGGGGCGGTGAGCAGTTCTTC.